The source of this T cell receptor (beta chain) is a study of CD8+CD57+ T cells in acquired aplastic anemia listed by TCRdb under 2018. Regarding the research as a whole: On average, sorted CD4+ and CD8+ cells yielded around 3.5 ug of extracted DNA, with a range of roughly 0.17 to 30 ug. CD8+CD57+ expansion was defined as a frequency above the mean frequency observed in healthy subjects.

TCR beta VDJ combination and CDR3 sequence profiling used genomic DNA as the template. An Illumina HiSeq 2000 was the platform used for TCR repertoire sequencing. Under the source paper's analysis protocol: TRBV/TRBJ rearrangement plots, CDR3 size and DJ length profiles, and Simpson's diversity index were used to assess repertoires. The most abundant DNA sequence in the deep sequencing data was taken as the immunodominant clone. CDR3 amino acid sequences were checked for sharing across subjects and were also compared against the VDJdb database and published repertoires. The public reads were reprocessed in TCRdb via fastp at Q25 and MiXCR, keeping in-frame beta chains. Rows are unified per CDR3 protein, each entry keeping the most common DNA and genes. TCRdb assigned the V and J calls; the authors' analysis was not used. The sample has about 150,000 distinct CDR3 sequences on record, less than 60% of them singletons. More than 10% of the sample is taken by the ten largest.

Notes on this clonotype: This clone's antigen is unknown. Base qualities are missing; no much larger clone stands one base away.

The patients picked for sequencing were ones in whom flow cytometry had shown an expansion of CD8+CD57+ cells. Every patient had severe acquired aplastic anemia, diagnosed using the International Study of Aplastic Anemia and Agranulocytosis and Camitta criteria. No therapy had been received by the patients at the time of blood sampling. The study deep-sequenced TCR repertoires of sorted CD4+ and CD8+ blood T cells from severe aplastic anemia patients and healthy subjects. In the USA, patient enrollment took place under clinicaltrials.gov protocols 00001620, 01623167, 00001397, 00071045, 00081523 and 00961064. Ficoll-Paque density gradient centrifugation was used to isolate peripheral blood mononuclear cells. CD4+ and CD8+ T cells were sorted by FACS or magnetic beads before DNA extraction. Summary of the overall study and its limitations: CD8+ Simpson's diversity did not differ significantly between patients and healthy controls (P=0.060). Approximately 31 CD8+ CDR3 sequences were found in both patients and controls but appeared to be highly expressed in patients and within the immunodominant clones of the patients.

CDR1 WSHSY and CDR2 SAAADI are derived from the germline V gene. Cut back by 8 bases and 4 bases, the V and J ends lie 11 bases apart. The CDR3 starts with the cysteine, ends with the phenylalanine, and has 13 residues. CDR3 DNA only is kept here, 39 bases in frame from base 1. This chain joins TRBV10-2 to TRBJ2-2; no D gene call is confident. The material sequenced was sorted CD4+, CD8+, or CD8+CD57+ T cells (not recorded which) from PBMCs. The TCR originated in a human donor with aplastic anemia. The bases read TGCGCCAGCCTCGGCGGACCCACCGGGGAGCTGTTTTTT. This translates into CASLGGPTGELFF.